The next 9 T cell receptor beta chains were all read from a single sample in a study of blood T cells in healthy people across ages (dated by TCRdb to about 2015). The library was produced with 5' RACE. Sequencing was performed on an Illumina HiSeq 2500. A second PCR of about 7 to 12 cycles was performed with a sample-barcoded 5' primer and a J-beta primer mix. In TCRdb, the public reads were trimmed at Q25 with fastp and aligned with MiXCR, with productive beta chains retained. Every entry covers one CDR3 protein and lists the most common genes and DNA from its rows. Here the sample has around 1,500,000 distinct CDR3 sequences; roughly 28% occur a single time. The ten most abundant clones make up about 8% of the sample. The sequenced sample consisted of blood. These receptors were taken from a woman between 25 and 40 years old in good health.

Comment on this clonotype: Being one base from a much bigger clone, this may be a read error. The CDR3 reads CASSLDWGRVGQTIQYF. The CDR3 nucleotides read TGTGCCAGCAGTTTAGACTGGGGCAGGGTAGGGCAAACCATTCAGTACTTC. The chain links TRBV28 to TRBJ2-5, with D possibly being TRBD1 (5 bases). The tail of the sequence fits TRBJ2-4 better, so the J call may be wrong. The CDR3 sequence is 17 residues long. Germline values: CDR1 MDHEN, CDR2 SYDVKM.

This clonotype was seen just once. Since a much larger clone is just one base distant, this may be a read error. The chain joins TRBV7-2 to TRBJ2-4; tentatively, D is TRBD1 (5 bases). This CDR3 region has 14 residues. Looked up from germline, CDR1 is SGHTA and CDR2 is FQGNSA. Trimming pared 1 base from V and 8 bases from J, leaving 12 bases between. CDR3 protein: CASSLEQGSYIQYF. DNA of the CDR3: TGTGCCAGCAGCTTAGAGCAGGGTTCGTACATTCAGTACTTC.

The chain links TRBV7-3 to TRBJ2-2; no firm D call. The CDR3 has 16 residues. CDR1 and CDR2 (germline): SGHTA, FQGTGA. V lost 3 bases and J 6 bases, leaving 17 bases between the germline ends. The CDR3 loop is CASSFVSVGSPGELFF. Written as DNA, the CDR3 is TGTGCCAGCAGCTTTGTCTCCGTCGGTTCCCCCGGGGAGCTGTTTTTT.

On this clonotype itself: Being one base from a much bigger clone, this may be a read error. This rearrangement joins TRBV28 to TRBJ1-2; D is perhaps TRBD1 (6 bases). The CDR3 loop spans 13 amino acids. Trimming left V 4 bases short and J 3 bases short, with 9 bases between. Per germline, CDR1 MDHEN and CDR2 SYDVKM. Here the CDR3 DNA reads TGTGCCAGCAGTTGGACAGCGTACTATGGCTACACCTTC. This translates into CASSWTAYYGYTF.

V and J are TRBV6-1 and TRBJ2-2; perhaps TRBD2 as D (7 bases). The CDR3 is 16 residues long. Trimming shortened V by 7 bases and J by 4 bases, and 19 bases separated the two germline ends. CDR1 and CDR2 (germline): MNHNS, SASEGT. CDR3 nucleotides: TGTGCCAGCACCCGAAGTGGGGGGGCTCTCACCGGGGAGCTGTTTTTT. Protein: CASTRSGGALTGELFF.

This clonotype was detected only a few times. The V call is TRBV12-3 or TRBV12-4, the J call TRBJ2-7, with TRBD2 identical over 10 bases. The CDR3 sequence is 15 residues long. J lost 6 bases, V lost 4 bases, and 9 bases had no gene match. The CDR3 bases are TGTGCCAGCAGTTACCATCTAGCGGGGGCTTTCGAGCAGTACTTC. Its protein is CASSYHLAGAFEQYF.

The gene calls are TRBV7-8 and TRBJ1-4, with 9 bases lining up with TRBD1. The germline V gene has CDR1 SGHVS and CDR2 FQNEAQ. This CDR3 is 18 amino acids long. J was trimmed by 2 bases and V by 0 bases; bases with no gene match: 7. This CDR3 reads CASSLAGTGRRTNEKLFF. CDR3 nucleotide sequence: TGTGCCAGCAGCTTAGCGGGGACAGGGAGACGGACTAATGAAAAACTGTTTTTT.

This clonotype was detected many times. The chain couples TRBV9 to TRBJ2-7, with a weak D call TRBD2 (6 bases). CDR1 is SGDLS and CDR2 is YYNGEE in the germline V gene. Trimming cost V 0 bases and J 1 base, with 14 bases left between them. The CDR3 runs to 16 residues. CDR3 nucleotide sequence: TGTGCCAGCAGCGTAGAGGGAGGACTGTCTTCCTACGAGCAGTACTTC. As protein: CASSVEGGLSSYEQYF.

The DNA for the CDR3 is TGTGCCTGCAAGCTCGGGACAGAAACAGATACGCAGTATTTT. Translated, it gives CACKLGTETDTQYF. V gene TRBV2 combines with J gene TRBJ2-3, with 7 bases lining up with TRBD1. The V and J ends lost 11 bases and 3 bases, in that order; junction bases with no gene match: 11. Germline V CDR1 and CDR2: SNHLY, FYNNEI. The CDR3 covers 14 residues.